A single sample gave rise to the 17 T cell receptor beta chains below, sequenced in a study of response to subunit inactivated influenza vaccine. MiXCR was run by TCRdb on the RT-PCR reads, yielding one entry per CDR3 protein. Altogether approximately 700,000 distinct CDR3 sequences are present, about 14% being singletons, with the ten largest covering 6% to 7%. The sample was PBMCs from blood, taken 14 days before vaccination. All receptors come from a man aged 50-59 years who received an inactivated influenza vaccine.

This clonotype was detected only a few times. This rearrangement joins TRBV6-2 or TRBV6-3 to TRBJ2-3; 8 nucleotides match TRBD2. The CDR3 has 16 residues. The J segment lost 4 bases and the V segment lost 5 bases, leaving 11 bases of the junction unmatched. In germline, CDR1 is MNHEY, CDR2 SVGEGT. The CDR3 DNA reads TGTGCCAGCAGTCAAGGACTAGCCCTACTGGCAGATACGCAGTATTTT. It codes for CASSQGLALLADTQYF.

In its sample, this clonotype was seen many times. The chain links TRBV20-1 to TRBJ1-2; D uncertain. Germline lookup yields CDR1 DFQATT and CDR2 SNEGSKA (reference sequence). V gave up 6 bases and J gave up 4 bases, with 15 bases separating them. The CDR3 is 13 amino acids. In DNA form, the CDR3 reads TGCAGTGCCCCCTCGCAGGATTTCTATGGCTACACCTTC. Protein: CSAPSQDFYGYTF.

The chain joins TRBV24-1 to TRBJ2-2; D possibly corresponds to TRBD1 (6 bases). Between the trimmed V and J ends, which lost 7 bases and 7 bases, there was a span of 9 bases. The CDR3 is 12 amino acids. CDR1 KGHDR and CDR2 SFDVKD come from the germline V gene. CDR3 sequence reads: CATRRTDGELFF. CDR3 DNA: TGTGCCACCAGGAGGACAGACGGGGAGCTGTTTTTT.

V gene TRBV30 combines with J gene TRBJ2-1, with 9 bases identical to TRBD1. Germline CDR1 is GTSNPN and CDR2 is SVGIG (reference sequence). The V segment lost 4 bases and the J segment 3 bases; nucleotides outside the gene matches: 4. The CDR3 extends over 14 amino acids. CDR3 DNA sequence: TGTGCCTGGAACCCGGGACAGGGCTACAATGAGCAGTTCTTC. Its translation: CAWNPGQGYNEQFF.

This chain joins TRBV6-1 and TRBJ2-7; D remains unclear. The V gene's germline CDR1 is MNHNS and CDR2 SASEGT. Trimming left V 3 bases short and J 3 bases short, with 9 bases between. The CDR3 extends over 13 amino acids. The CDR3 DNA sequence: TGTGCCAGCAGTGATGACCAGCGCTACGAGCAGTACTTC. This codes for CASSDDQRYEQYF.

In its sample, this clonotype was seen a few times. V and J are TRBV10-3 and TRBJ1-5; D gene uncertain. With 0 bases removed from V and 6 bases from J, the gap between germline ends came to 15 bases. The CDR3 totals 16 residues. CDR1 is ENHRY and CDR2 is SYGVKD in the germline V gene. The DNA for the CDR3 is TGTGCCATCAGTGAGTCCGTTCGGGGATCCGGTCAGCCCCAGCATTTT. Translated, it gives CAISESVRGSGQPQHF.

This clonotype has a count of ten or more. This sequence joins TRBV7-6 and TRBJ2-3; 12 bases align to TRBD2. J gave up 4 bases and V 2 bases, and 7 bases lay outside the gene matches. Germline lookup yields CDR1 SGHVS and CDR2 FNYEAQ. This CDR3 has 17 residues. This CDR3 is CASSLNAGTSGSDTQYF. Written as DNA, the CDR3 is TGTGCCAGCAGCTTAAATGCCGGGACTAGCGGGTCAGATACGCAGTATTTT.

This clonotype was picked up a small number of times. V usage is TRBV11-1 and J usage is TRBJ2-4, with TRBD2 matching over 12 bases. The length of the CDR3 is 19 residues. Looked up from germline, CDR1 is SGHAT and CDR2 is FQDESV (reference sequence). J gave up 1 base and V 2 bases, and 9 bases lay outside the gene matches. DNA for the CDR3: TGTGCCAGCAGCTTACTGACTAGCGGGAGTCCGTGGGCCAAAAACATTCAGTACTTC. This gives the protein CASSLLTSGSPWAKNIQYF.

This clonotype appeared a few times. The chain has TRBV5-1 and TRBJ1-2; D is unresolved. Germline CDR1 SGHRS, CDR2 YFSETQ. Deletions cut 4 bases from V and 7 bases from J, with 14 bases between. This CDR3 comprises 13 residues. The CDR3 nucleotides are TGCGCCAGCAGCCCGGAACCCCTGAGTGGCTACACCTTC. Protein product: CASSPEPLSGYTF.

A few counts support this clonotype. This chain connects TRBV7-2 to TRBJ2-1; D remains ambiguous. Trimming took off 7 bases at V and 2 bases at J, with 15 bases between the two ends. The CDR3 consists of 15 residues. Germline V gene data show CDR1 as SGHTA and CDR2 as FQGNSA. As DNA, the CDR3 is TGTGCCAGCAACAAGGGTGTAGGAACCTACAATGAGCAGTTCTTC. This gives the protein CASNKGVGTYNEQFF.

This clonotype turned up a few times. V gene TRBV6-1 combines with J gene TRBJ2-5; the match to TRBD1 covers 11 bases. This CDR3 has 15 amino acids. The V segment lost 7 bases and the J segment 3 bases; nucleotides outside the gene matches: 7. Germline V gene lookup returns CDR1 MNHNS and CDR2 SASEGT. CDR3 loop: CASTERDRGKETQYF. CDR3 nucleotides: TGTGCCAGCACCGAACGGGACAGGGGGAAAGAGACCCAGTACTTC.

The V gene is TRBV3-1, the J gene TRBJ2-5; either TRBD1 or TRBD2 may supply D (5 bases each). Germline V gene sequence: CDR1 LGHDT, CDR2 YNNKEL (reference sequence). With 4 bases removed from V and 1 base from J, the gap between germline ends came to 7 bases. The CDR3 covers 13 residues. Here the CDR3 reads CASSRGTQETQYF. CDR3 DNA sequence: TGTGCCAGCAGCCGGGGGACCCAAGAGACCCAGTACTTC.

The chain carries TRBV5-5 and TRBJ2-1; no definite D call. The CDR3 loop spans 15 amino acids. Germline V gene data show CDR1 as SGHKS and CDR2 as YYEKEE (reference sequence). Trimming left V 3 bases short and J 0 bases short, with 10 bases between. The CDR3 nucleotides are TGTGCCAGCAGCTCGGGCCCGAGCTCCTACAATGAGCAGTTCTTC. Translated: CASSSGPSSYNEQFF.

There are many counts of this clonotype. The V and J genes are TRBV4-1 and TRBJ2-7; D could derive from TRBD1 or TRBD2 (6 bases each). The CDR3 is 14 residues long. Trimming took off 0 bases at V and 4 bases at J, with 10 bases between the two ends. CDR1 is MGHRA and CDR2 is YSYEKL in the germline V gene. CDR3 nucleotide sequence: TGCGCCAGCAGCCAAGATCGGGGGCCTTACGAGCAGTACTTC. Translating gives CASSQDRGPYEQYF.

This clonotype has only a few counts. This chain connects TRBV5-1 to TRBJ2-1, with a weak D call TRBD2 (6 bases). Germline V lookup: CDR1 SGHRS, CDR2 YFSETQ. This CDR3 is 13 amino acids long. The ends were cut back, 4 bases at V and 8 bases at J, with 13 bases in the middle. DNA of the CDR3: TGCGCCAGCAGCCCCGGGGCGGGGCATGAGCAGTTCTTC. Protein sequence: CASSPGAGHEQFF. The whole variable domain, filled in from reference TRBV5-1 and TRBJ2-1, reads KAGVTQTPRYLIKTRGQQVTLSCSPISGHRSVSWYQQTPGQGLQFLFEYFSETQRNKGNFPGRFSGRQFSNSRSEMNVSTLELGDSALYLCASSPGAGHEQFFGPGTRLTVL.

The gene calls are TRBV20-1 and TRBJ2-1; 11 nucleotides align to TRBD2. The germline V gene encodes CDR1 DFQATT and CDR2 SNEGSKA (reference sequence). The CDR3 is 14 residues long. Losses at the gene ends were 4 bases for V and 7 bases for J; bases not matched to a gene: 6. The CDR3 bases are TGCAGTGCTACTAGCGGGAGGCTAAGTAATGAGCAGTTCTTC. Encoded protein: CSATSGRLSNEQFF.

This clonotype was counted only a few times. The gene calls are TRBV6-2 or TRBV6-3 and TRBJ1-5; TRBD1 agrees at 10 bases. The V gene end was trimmed by 4 bases and the J gene end by 4 bases; junction bases not matched to a gene: 10. The CDR3 spans 17 residues. The V gene's germline CDR1 is MNHEY and CDR2 SVGEGT. For the CDR3, the DNA is TGTGCCAGCAGTTCTTTCCGGGACAGGGGCCGAAATCAGCCCCAGCATTTT. Protein product: CASSSFRDRGRNQPQHF.